The entry below gives a single TCR beta chain sequence along with its context. The data belong to a study of CD8+CD57+ T cells in acquired aplastic anemia. For CDR3 and TCR beta VDJ profiling, genomic DNA was the template used. TCRdb reanalysed the reads using MiXCR and keeps one entry per CDR3 protein. The repertoire holds some 200,000 distinct CDR3 sequences, with over 60% as singletons. The CDR3 length is 12 residues. Germline V CDR1 and CDR2: SGHTA, FQGNSA. V was pared by 1 base and J by 6 bases, with 7 bases between. The sample comprised sorted CD4+, CD8+, or CD8+CD57+ T cells (not recorded which) from PBMCs. This sequence was found in a human donor in good health. This chain links TRBV7-2 with TRBJ2-7; D not resolved. CDR3 nucleotide sequence: TGTGCCAGCAGCTTAGGGTATGGCGAGCAGTACTTC. Translating it yields CASSLGYGEQYF.